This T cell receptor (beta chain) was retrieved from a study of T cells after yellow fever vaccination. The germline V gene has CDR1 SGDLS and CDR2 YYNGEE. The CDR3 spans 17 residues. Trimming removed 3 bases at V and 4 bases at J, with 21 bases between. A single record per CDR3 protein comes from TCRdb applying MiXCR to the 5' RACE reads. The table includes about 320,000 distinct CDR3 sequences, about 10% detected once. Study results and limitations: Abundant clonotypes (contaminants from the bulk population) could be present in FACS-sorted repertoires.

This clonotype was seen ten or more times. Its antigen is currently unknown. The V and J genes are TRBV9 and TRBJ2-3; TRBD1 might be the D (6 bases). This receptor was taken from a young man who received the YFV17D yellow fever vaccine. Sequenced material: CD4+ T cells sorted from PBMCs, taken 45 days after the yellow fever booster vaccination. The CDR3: CASSADSGQLLPDTQYF. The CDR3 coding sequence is TGTGCCAGCAGCGCAGACTCCGGACAGCTATTGCCAGATACGCAGTATTTT.